This T cell receptor (beta chain) was captured by sequencing in a study of cytomegalovirus exposure and HLA in healthy donors. The PCR ran on 60 Vbeta and 13 Jbeta primers. TCRdb's copy holds only in-frame clones and misses some; the assay was immunoSEQ multiplex PCR. The data contain a few hundred thousand clones, about 85% of them singletons. Trimming stripped 9 bases from V and 5 bases from J, with 17 bases between. Germline V CDR1 and CDR2: SGHRS, YFSETQ. This CDR3 comprises 13 residues. General study points: Based on reports, TCR beta sequences accurately predicted HLA-A and HLA-B alleles for most subjects. Differences between HLA loci emerged in a later analysis of TCR association rates, with DRB1 most and HLA-C fewest. The study assumed roughly uniform donor sequencing depth for presence/absence analyses. The classifier reportedly diagnosed cytomegalovirus status with high specificity and sensitivity.

Remarks on this clone: Its antigen remains unidentified.

Sequencing used PBMCs. The chain recombines TRBV5-1 with TRBJ1-1; D is possibly TRBD1 (6 bases). The sequence was collected from a woman aged 45-65 years in good health and CMV-seropositive. The chain's CDR3 is CATHEGGATEAFF. The CDR3 region has the DNA TGCGCCACCCATGAGGGGGGGGCGACTGAAGCTTTCTTT.